This passage covers 7 T cell receptor beta chains from one sample sequenced in a study of early T cells in non-severe SARS-CoV-2 infection. TCRdb re-analysed the 5' RACE reads in MiXCR, keeping a single row per CDR3 protein. The profile shows tens of thousands of distinct CDR3 sequences, around 17% of them singletons. Here the sequenced sample was whole blood, taken at baseline. The receptors were sampled from an adult who was a healthcare worker with PCR-confirmed SARS-CoV-2 infection or an uninfected control (not recorded which).

The chain recombines TRBV6-2 or TRBV6-3 with TRBJ2-3; a weak D match, TRBD1 (6 bases). Per the germline V gene, CDR1 is MNHEY and CDR2 is SVGEGT. CDR3 length equals 15 residues. V lost 6 bases and J lost 2, with 15 bases in between. In DNA form, the CDR3 reads TGTGCCAGCAGCCCCGGGACAACCGACACAGATACGCAGTATTTT. Encoded protein: CASSPGTTDTDTQYF.

Only a few counts were recorded for this clonotype. This sequence joins TRBV20-1 and TRBJ1-5, with D unresolved. Germline values: CDR1 DFQATT, CDR2 SNEGSKA (reference sequence). The length of the CDR3 is 13 residues. Trimming pared 4 bases from V and 3 bases from J, leaving 10 bases between. CDR3 residues: CSANLGYNQPQHF. The CDR3 coding sequence is TGCAGTGCTAACCTAGGGTACAATCAGCCCCAGCATTTT.

The sample holds a few counts of this clonotype. The chain is built from TRBV15 and TRBJ2-1; D tentatively reads TRBD1 or TRBD2 (5 bases each). CDR1 and CDR2 from the germline V gene are LNHNV and YYDKDF (reference sequence). This CDR3 contains 14 residues. Trimming took off 8 bases at V and 0 bases at J, with 11 bases between the two ends. CDR3 loop: CATGDLSSYNEQFF. The CDR3 DNA is TGTGCCACCGGGGACCTCAGCTCCTACAATGAGCAGTTCTTC.

This clonotype was picked up a small number of times. The chain couples TRBV5-4 to TRBJ1-1, with 7 bases matching TRBD1. The CDR3 spans 15 residues. Trimming cost V 3 bases and J 0 bases; bases outside gene matches: 5. The germline gives CDR1 SGHNT, CDR2 YYREEE (reference sequence). The CDR3 protein is CASSSGQVMNTEAFF. The CDR3 coding sequence is TGTGCCAGCAGCTCCGGACAGGTCATGAACACTGAAGCTTTCTTT.

The rearrangement links TRBV12-3 or TRBV12-4 to TRBJ2-3; the match to TRBD2 covers 9 bases. CDR3 length: 16 residues. Unmatched junction bases numbered 7, after V lost 6 bases and J lost 0 bases. CDR3 loop: CASSDTTSGSTDTQYF. The CDR3 nucleotides read TGTGCCAGCAGCGATACCACTAGCGGGAGCACAGATACGCAGTATTTT.

This clonotype was counted between two and nine times. V gene TRBV20-1 combines with J gene TRBJ2-1, with TRBD2 identical over 11 bases. The CDR3 has 14 amino acids. Germline-derived CDR1 and CDR2 are DFQATT and SNEGSKA (reference sequence). V shed 5 bases and J 9 bases; nucleotides not matched to a gene: 9. The CDR3 sequence: CSACQTSGMGEQFF. CDR3 nucleotide sequence: TGCAGTGCTTGCCAGACTAGCGGGATGGGTGAGCAGTTCTTC.

The gene calls are TRBV11-2 and TRBJ1-6, with a tentative D call TRBD1 (6 bases). V gave up 6 bases and J gave up 6 bases, with 15 bases separating them. This CDR3 spans 15 amino acids. The germline V gene has CDR1 SGHAT and CDR2 FQNNGV. The CDR3 coding sequence is TGTGCCAGCAGGGGTACTGGACAGAGTAATTCACCCCTCCACTTT. Amino acid sequence: CASRGTGQSNSPLHF.